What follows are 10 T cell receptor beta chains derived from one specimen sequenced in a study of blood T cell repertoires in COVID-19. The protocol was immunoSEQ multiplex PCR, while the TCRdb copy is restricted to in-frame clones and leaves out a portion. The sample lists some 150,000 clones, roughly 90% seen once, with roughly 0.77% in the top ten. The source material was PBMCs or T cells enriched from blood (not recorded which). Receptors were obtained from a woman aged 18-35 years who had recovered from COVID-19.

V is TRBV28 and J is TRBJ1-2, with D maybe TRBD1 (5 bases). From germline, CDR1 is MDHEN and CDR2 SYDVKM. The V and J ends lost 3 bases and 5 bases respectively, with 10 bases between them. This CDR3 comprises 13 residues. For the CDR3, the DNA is TGTGCCAGCAGTTTGCAGGGCCTATATGGCTACACCTTC. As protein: CASSLQGLYGYTF.

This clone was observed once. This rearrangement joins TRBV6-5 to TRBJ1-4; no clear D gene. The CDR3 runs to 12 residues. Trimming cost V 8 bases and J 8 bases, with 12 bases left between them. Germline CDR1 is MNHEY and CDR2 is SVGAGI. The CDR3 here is CASQAWIEKLFF. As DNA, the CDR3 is TGTGCCAGCCAAGCGTGGATCGAAAAACTGTTTTTT.

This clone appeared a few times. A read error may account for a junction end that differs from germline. The DNA of the CDR3 is TGCGGGGTGACTGAAGCTTTCTTT. This codes for CGVTEAFF. This chain uses TRBV7-9 with TRBJ1-1, with unresolved D. The CDR3 consists of 8 residues. Germline CDR1 SEHNR, CDR2 FQNEAQ (reference sequence).

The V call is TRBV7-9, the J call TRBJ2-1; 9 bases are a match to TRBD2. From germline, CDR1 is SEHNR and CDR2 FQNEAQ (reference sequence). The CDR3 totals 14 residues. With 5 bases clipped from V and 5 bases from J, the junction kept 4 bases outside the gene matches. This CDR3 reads CASSPSGVHNEQFF. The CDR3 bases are TGTGCCAGCAGCCCTAGCGGGGTCCACAATGAGCAGTTCTTC.

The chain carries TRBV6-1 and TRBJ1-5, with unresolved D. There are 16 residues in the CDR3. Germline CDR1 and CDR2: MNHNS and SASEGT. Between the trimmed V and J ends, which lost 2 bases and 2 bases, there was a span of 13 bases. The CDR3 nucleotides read TGTGCCAGCAGTGAAAAGGCCTTTGAGGGCAATCAGCCCCAGCATTTT. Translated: CASSEKAFEGNQPQHF.

CDR3 sequence: CASSRSSHLATGAEKLFF. The CDR3 DNA follows: TGTGCCAGCAGCCGAAGCAGTCATCTGGCGACAGGGGCTGAAAAACTGTTTTTT. This chain joins TRBV11-2 and TRBJ1-4; 8 bases are a match to TRBD1. This CDR3 comprises 18 residues. J was trimmed by 7 bases and V by 5 bases; bases with no gene match: 18. CDR1 is SGHAT and CDR2 is FQNNGV in the germline V gene.

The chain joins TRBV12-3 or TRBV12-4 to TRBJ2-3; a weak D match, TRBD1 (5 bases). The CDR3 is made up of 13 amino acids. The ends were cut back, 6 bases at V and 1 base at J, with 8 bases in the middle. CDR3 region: CASSPRGTDTQYF. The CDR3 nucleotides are TGTGCCAGCAGCCCCAGGGGCACAGATACGCAGTATTTT.

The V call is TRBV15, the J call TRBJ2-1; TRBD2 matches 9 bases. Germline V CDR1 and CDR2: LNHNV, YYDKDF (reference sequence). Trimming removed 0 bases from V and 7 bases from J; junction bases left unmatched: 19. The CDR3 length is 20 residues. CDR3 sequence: CATSRESGTSFSWAGNEQFF. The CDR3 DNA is TGTGCCACCAGCAGAGAATCCGGGACTAGCTTTTCATGGGCGGGGAATGAGCAGTTCTTC. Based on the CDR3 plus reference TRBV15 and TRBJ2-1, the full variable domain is DAMVIQNPRYQVTQFGKPVTLSCSQTLNHNVMYWYQQKSSQAPKLLFHYYDKDFNNEADTPDNFQSRRPNTSFCFLDIRSPGLGDTAMYLCATSRESGTSFSWAGNEQFFGPGTRLTVL.

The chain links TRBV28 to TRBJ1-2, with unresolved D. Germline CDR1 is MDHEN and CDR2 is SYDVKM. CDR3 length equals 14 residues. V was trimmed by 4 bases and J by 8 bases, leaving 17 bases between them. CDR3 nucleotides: TGTGCCAGCAGTTCTCTAGGGTCTCCGGGGGGCTACACCTTC. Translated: CASSSLGSPGGYTF.

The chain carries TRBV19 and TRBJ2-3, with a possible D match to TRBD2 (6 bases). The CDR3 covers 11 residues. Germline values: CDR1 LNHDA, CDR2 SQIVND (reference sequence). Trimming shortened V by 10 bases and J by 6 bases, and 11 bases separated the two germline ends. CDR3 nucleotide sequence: TGTGCCACCACCCGGGGGGATACGCAGTATTTT. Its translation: CATTRGDTQYF.